One and the same sample provided the 22 T cell receptor beta chains below, sequenced in a study of STAT3 mutations in large granular lymphocyte leukemia. Findings of the study overall: In T-cell large granular lymphocyte leukemia, about half of patients showed multiple immunodominant subclonotypes.

The table came from immunoSEQ multiplex PCR; TCRdb's copy has only in-frame clones and leaves some out. There are 15,000 to 20,000 clones in the sample; over 80% occur only once, and 45% lies in the top ten. Antigen specificity for these receptors is unknown. The specimen sequenced was peripheral blood mononuclear cells. These receptors originate from a man between 60 and 75 years old with T-cell large granular lymphocyte leukemia. Some clones in this sample may be carry-over from other donors' samples.

The V and J genes are TRBV29-1 and TRBJ2-5; TRBD1 matches at 8 bases. The junction had 5 bases not matched to a gene; V was cut back by 4 bases and J by 4 bases. Germline V lookup: CDR1 SQVTM, CDR2 ANQGSEA. The CDR3 spans 13 residues. The CDR3 DNA reads TGCAGCGTTGGCTCAGGACAGGGAGAGACCCAGTACTTC. As protein: CSVGSGQGETQYF.

The chain has TRBV5-4 and TRBJ1-2, with 9 bases matching TRBD1. The V gene's germline CDR1 is SGHNT and CDR2 YYREEE (reference sequence). The CDR3 contains 16 residues. J lost 1 base, V lost 3 bases, and 7 bases had no gene match. This CDR3 is CASSSFGTGSNYGYTF. CDR3 coding DNA: TGTGCCAGCAGCTCCTTCGGGACAGGGAGTAACTATGGCTACACCTTC.

The chain has TRBV27 and TRBJ2-5; D gene ambiguous. Between the trimmed V and J ends, which lost 5 bases and 5 bases, there was a span of 6 bases. There are 11 residues in the CDR3. Germline CDR1 reads MNHEY; CDR2 reads SMNVEV (reference sequence). In nucleotides, the CDR3 is TGTGCCAGCAGTCAGATGGAGACCCAGTACTTC. Protein product: CASSQMETQYF.

V gene TRBV19 combines with J gene TRBJ2-5, with 7 nucleotides matching TRBD2. This CDR3 is built from 16 residues. V lost 4 bases and J lost 2; bases outside the gene matches: 10. Looked up from germline, CDR1 is LNHDA and CDR2 is SQIVND (reference sequence). The CDR3 region is CASSRGRAFSQETQYF. CDR3 bases: TGTGCCAGTAGTAGGGGGAGGGCCTTTTCACAAGAGACCCAGTACTTC.

The rearrangement links TRBV7-6 to TRBJ2-5; 8 positions match TRBD1. V gave up 5 bases and J gave up 5 bases; unmatched junction bases: 7. The length of the CDR3 is 14 residues. Germline lookup yields CDR1 SGHVS and CDR2 FNYEAQ. As DNA, the CDR3 is TGTGCCAGCAGCGCCGGACAGGGCCAGGAGACCCAGTACTTC. Encoded protein: CASSAGQGQETQYF.

CDR3 sequence: CASSSESTAVTEAFF. The CDR3 bases are TGTGCCAGCTCATCGGAATCAACGGCTGTCACTGAAGCTTTCTTT. J is TRBJ1-1 and V is TRBV18; D is ambiguous. Germline CDR1 KGHSH, CDR2 LQKENI. V was pared by 5 bases and J by 4 bases, with 17 bases between. This CDR3 region has 15 residues.

This chain links TRBV4-2 with TRBJ2-1; 9 nucleotides line up with TRBD2. The germline V gene encodes CDR1 LGHNA and CDR2 YNFKEQ. The CDR3 is 17 amino acids. J lost 7 bases, V lost 0 bases, and 10 bases had no gene match. The CDR3: CASSQDTVSGRGNEQFF. The CDR3 DNA is TGTGCCAGCAGCCAAGATACCGTTAGCGGGAGAGGGAATGAGCAGTTCTTC.

The rearrangement uses TRBV18 and TRBJ2-7; the D gene could be TRBD1 or TRBD2 (5 bases each). This CDR3 region has 15 residues. The germline V gene encodes CDR1 KGHSH and CDR2 LQKENI. Trimming cost V 6 bases and J 6 bases, with 21 bases left between them. The CDR3 spells CASSISGTKSGEQYF. DNA of the CDR3: TGTGCCAGCTCCATCTCCGGGACGAAATCAGGCGAGCAGTACTTC.

The chain joins TRBV11-3 to TRBJ2-5; the D gene is possibly TRBD2 (6 bases). Germline V gene sequence: CDR1 SGHNT, CDR2 YENEEA. This CDR3 is 14 amino acids long. Trimming pared 1 base from V and 5 bases from J, leaving 11 bases between. The CDR3 here is CASSLGRASETQYF. The CDR3 DNA sequence: TGTGCCAGCAGCTTAGGGAGGGCCAGCGAGACCCAGTACTTC.

This clone was seen more than once but under ten times. V and J are TRBV18 and TRBJ2-7, with TRBD1 as a possible D gene (5 bases). Trimming pared 5 bases from V and 3 bases from J, leaving 11 bases between. The CDR3 has 13 residues. Germline V gene lookup returns CDR1 KGHSH and CDR2 LQKENI. CDR3 residues: CASSFGRDYEQYF. The CDR3 DNA reads TGTGCCAGCTCATTCGGCAGGGACTACGAGCAGTACTTC.

The V and J genes are TRBV28 and TRBJ2-2; maybe TRBD2 (5 bases). V was shortened by 5 bases and J by 5 bases, with 21 bases between the two germline ends. This CDR3 comprises 17 residues. Germline CDR1 MDHEN, CDR2 SYDVKM. DNA of the CDR3: TGTGCCAGCAGTATGCTAGGGCACCGGACGGGGACCGGGGAGCTGTTTTTT. This translates into CASSMLGHRTGTGELFF.

The chain employs TRBV29-1 and TRBJ2-7, with 7 bases lining up with TRBD1. Germline V gene data show CDR1 as SQVTM and CDR2 as ANQGSEA. The V and J ends lost 7 bases and 7 bases, in that order; junction bases with no gene match: 16. This CDR3 has 14 amino acids. CDR3 nucleotides: TGCAGCGCTGGCAGAGGGACAGCCTCTTTAGAGCAGTACTTC. This encodes CSAGRGTASLEQYF.

This chain links TRBV19 with TRBJ1-2; D remains ambiguous. The CDR3 contains 11 residues. V lost 3 bases, J lost 4 bases, and 3 bases lay in between. Per the germline V gene, CDR1 is LNHDA and CDR2 is SQIVND (reference sequence). The CDR3 DNA reads TGTGCCAGTAGTATCCTCTATGGCTACACCTTC. This translates into CASSILYGYTF.

The CDR3, as DNA: TGTGCCAGCAGCTCGCTCTACGAGCAGTACTTC. This encodes CASSSLYEQYF. The V gene is TRBV7-8, the J gene TRBJ2-7; D remains unclear. Per germline, CDR1 SGHVS and CDR2 FQNEAQ. The CDR3 sequence is 11 residues long. With 4 bases removed from V and 3 bases from J, the gap between germline ends came to 4 bases.

The rearrangement uses TRBV7-9 and TRBJ1-5; TRBD1 agrees at 9 bases. Unmatched junction bases numbered 6, after V lost 1 base and J lost 5 bases. The CDR3 runs 16 residues. The germline V gene encodes CDR1 SEHNR and CDR2 FQNEAQ (reference sequence). CDR3 bases: TGTGCCAGCAGCTTAGGGGGGGGACAGGGCCATCAGCCCCAGCATTTT. Its translation: CASSLGGGQGHQPQHF.

In this sample, this clone turned up once. The CDR3 here is CASSLYPYEQYF. The DNA of the CDR3 is TGTGCCAGCAGTTTATACCCCTACGAGCAGTACTTC. This rearrangement joins TRBV27 to TRBJ2-7, with no clear D. Germline V gene sequence: CDR1 MNHEY, CDR2 SMNVEV (reference sequence). The germline V and J ends were trimmed by 1 base and 2 bases, with 3 bases remaining between them. The CDR3 has 12 residues.

The chain combines TRBV29-1 with TRBJ1-2; D not resolved. V lost 7 bases and J lost 4, with 10 bases in between. Germline CDR1 reads SQVTM; CDR2 reads ANQGSEA. The CDR3 spans 11 residues. The CDR3 loop is CSAPDPYGYTF. DNA for the CDR3: TGCAGCGCTCCCGACCCCTATGGCTACACCTTC.

This clone was detected only once. The CDR3 nucleotides are TGCAGCGTTGTGGGGACAGGGAGTTACGAGCAGTACTTC. Its protein is CSVVGTGSYEQYF. V and J are TRBV29-1 and TRBJ2-7; 9 nucleotides agree with TRBD1. The length of the CDR3 is 13 residues. Germline-derived CDR1 and CDR2 are SQVTM and ANQGSEA. V shed 4 bases and J 4 bases; nucleotides not matched to a gene: 5.

V is TRBV25-1 and J is TRBJ2-7; D not resolved. Germline CDR1 and CDR2: MGHDK and SYGVNS. Trimming stripped 3 bases from V and 4 bases from J, with 19 bases between. The length of the CDR3 is 16 residues. The CDR3 nucleotides are TGTGCCAGCAGTGATCTAGGGCAGGAGCATGGGTACGAGCAGTACTTC. It translates to CASSDLGQEHGYEQYF.

This sequence joins TRBV19 and TRBJ2-7; 7 positions match TRBD2. J lost 2 bases, V lost 6 bases, and 7 bases had no gene match. Germline CDR1 and CDR2: LNHDA and SQIVND (reference sequence). The CDR3 sequence is 14 residues long. The CDR3 here is CASRTGGFPYEQYF. DNA for the CDR3: TGTGCCAGTAGAACGGGGGGATTTCCCTACGAGCAGTACTTC.

The chain is built from TRBV19 and TRBJ2-1; D is uncertain. The germline gives CDR1 LNHDA, CDR2 SQIVND (reference sequence). Trimming pared 3 bases from V and 4 bases from J, leaving 19 bases between. The CDR3 spans 17 residues. The chain's CDR3 is CASSILGPIGFYNEQFF. CDR3 sequence (DNA): TGTGCCAGTAGTATCTTGGGCCCGATTGGGTTTTACAATGAGCAGTTCTTC.

The chain employs TRBV7-9 and TRBJ1-6; 9 nucleotides align to TRBD1. There are 16 residues in the CDR3. CDR1 is SEHNR and CDR2 is FQNEAQ in the germline V gene (reference sequence). V was pared by 2 bases and J by 10 bases, with 9 bases of the junction left unmatched. CDR3: CASSLSPGQGPSPLHF. The CDR3 DNA reads as TGTGCCAGCAGCTTATCCCCGGGACAGGGACCGTCACCCCTCCACTTT.